A single sample gave rise to the 13 T cell receptor beta chains below, sequenced in a study of shared T cell receptors in the human thymus (dated by TCRdb to the early 2020s). The protocol used for the library was the immunoSEQ multiplex PCR assay. In TCRdb, the immuneACCESS table is reduced to in-frame sequences with V and J assigned. These tables do not hold every clone; where another copy was compared, an unresolved V gene accounts for under half, and the others remain unexplained. Across this sample there are 500,000 to 750,000 clones, with roughly 88% seen only once. The top ten clonotypes cover approximately 0.011% of the sample. The same sample was also studied in work on human thymus T cells.

Sequenced material: thymocytes. The source of these receptors is a boy in the first two years of life with a congenital heart defect. Donor details come from another sample of the same person, matched by shared clones.

This clone was counted a single time. V usage is TRBV6-5 and J usage is TRBJ2-7, with 9 bases that match TRBD1. CDR1 and CDR2 from the germline V gene are MNHEY and SVGAGI. The CDR3 consists of 14 residues. Germline trimming cut 5 bases from V and 3 bases from J; bases unmatched to any gene: 5. CDR3 loop: CASSAGTGSYEQYF. DNA of the CDR3: TGTGCCAGCAGTGCCGGGACAGGGAGCTACGAGCAGTACTTC.

This chain connects TRBV5-4 to TRBJ1-2, with a weak D call TRBD1 (5 bases). Germline lookup yields CDR1 SGHNT and CDR2 YYREEE (reference sequence). V dropped 10 bases and J dropped 8 bases, with 18 bases sitting between them. The CDR3 consists of 12 residues. The DNA for the CDR3 is TGTGCCTGGCTGCGGGGGGGGGAAGGCTACACCTTC. This translates into CAWLRGGEGYTF.

The chain carries TRBV4-2 and TRBJ1-3; 7 bases line up with TRBD1. The CDR3 has 16 amino acids. The V and J ends lost 4 bases and 7 bases, in that order; junction bases with no gene match: 13. Germline V gives CDR1 LGHNA, CDR2 YNFKEQ. Written as DNA, the CDR3 is TGTGCCAGCAGCCCACAGGGACAGTCAACGCGGAACACCATATATTTT. Its protein is CASSPQGQSTRNTIYF.

The J gene is TRBJ2-7, the V gene TRBV5-1; 12 bases are shared with TRBD2. This CDR3 is 18 amino acids long. J lost 0 bases, V lost 0 bases, and 7 bases had no gene match. The germline gives CDR1 SGHRS, CDR2 YFSETQ. CDR3 loop: CASSLVRTSGNLSYEQYF. DNA for the CDR3: TGCGCCAGCAGCTTGGTTAGGACTAGCGGGAACCTCTCCTACGAGCAGTACTTC.

This clone has just a few counts. V is TRBV21-1 and J is TRBJ2-1; the table's D call, TRBD2, has no DNA check behind it. TRBV21-1 is noted as a pseudogene. This CDR3 contains 16 residues. The DNA for the CDR3 is TGTGCCAGCAGCAAAGCAGGACTAGGTGGGTACAATGAGCAGTTCTTC. Amino acids: CASSKAGLGGYNEQFF.

The chain couples TRBV7-2 to TRBJ2-7, with 7 bases identical to TRBD1. The ends lost 5 bases at V and 3 bases at J; junction bases unmatched: 7. In germline, CDR1 is SGHTA, CDR2 FQGNSA. This CDR3 is 14 amino acids long. The CDR3 DNA reads TGTGCCAGCAGCCACACAGGGGACGACTACGAGCAGTACTTC. Translating gives CASSHTGDDYEQYF.

The rearrangement uses TRBV10-3 and TRBJ2-1; a possible D gene is TRBD2 (6 bases). The CDR3 has 13 residues. Trimming stripped 8 bases from V and 1 base from J, with 9 bases between. The germline gives CDR1 ENHRY, CDR2 SYGVKD. The CDR3 nucleotides read TGTGCCATCCGCGCGGGGTCCTACAATGAGCAGTTCTTC. Its protein product is CAIRAGSYNEQFF.

This chain links TRBV4-2 with TRBJ2-3; 13 bases fit TRBD2. There are 16 residues in the CDR3. The germline V gene has CDR1 LGHNA and CDR2 YNFKEQ. V was clipped by 3 bases and J by 5 bases; unmatched bases: 5. The CDR3: CASSQGLAGFEDTQYF. The CDR3 DNA is TGTGCCAGCAGCCAGGGACTAGCGGGATTTGAAGATACGCAGTATTTT.

The V and J genes are TRBV4-1 and TRBJ2-2; unclear D gene. This CDR3 contains 13 residues. Deletions cut 4 bases from V and 6 bases from J, with 9 bases between. Germline values: CDR1 MGHRA, CDR2 YSYEKL. Here the CDR3 reads CASSRALPGELFF. CDR3 coding DNA: TGCGCCAGCAGCCGGGCCCTGCCCGGGGAGCTGTTTTTT.

The chain employs TRBV5-6 and TRBJ2-1; 8 bases agree with TRBD2. The CDR3 has 16 residues. V trimming: 2 bases; J trimming: 7 bases; junction bases outside the gene matches: 11. CDR1 and CDR2 (germline): SGHDT, YYEEEE. The CDR3 sequence: CASSLSGRGGANEQFF. The CDR3 DNA is TGTGCCAGCAGCTTAAGCGGGAGAGGAGGGGCAAATGAGCAGTTCTTC.

This clone was counted between two and nine times. The V call is TRBV30, the J call TRBJ1-2, with D possibly TRBD1 on 5 matching bases. Trimming left V 1 base short and J 4 bases short, with 13 bases between. The CDR3 runs 14 residues. Germline-derived CDR1 and CDR2 are GTSNPN and SVGIG (reference sequence). CDR3 region: CAWSGPDSSYGYTF. DNA for the CDR3: TGTGCCTGGAGTGGACCCGACAGCTCCTATGGCTACACCTTC. Full variable domain (missing parts from reference TRBV30 and TRBJ1-2): SQTIHQWPATLVQPVGSPLSLECTVEGTSNPNLYWYRQAAGRGLQLLFYSVGIGQISSEVPQNLSASRPQDRQFILSSKKLLLSDSGFYLCAWSGPDSSYGYTFGSGTRLTVV.

The chain carries TRBV10-3 and TRBJ2-1; 9 bases fit TRBD2. This CDR3 has 17 amino acids. Germline CDR1 reads ENHRY; CDR2 reads SYGVKD. Germline trimming cut 4 bases from V and 0 bases from J; bases unmatched to any gene: 7. The CDR3 DNA reads TGTGCCATCAGTGGCTACTTTAGCGGGAGCTCCTACAATGAGCAGTTCTTC. Its translation: CAISGYFSGSSYNEQFF.

The V call is TRBV4-3, the J call TRBJ2-1; TRBD2 matches 7 bases. Unmatched junction bases numbered 14, after V lost 0 bases and J lost 6 bases. CDR3 size: 18 residues. Germline CDR1 is LGHNA and CDR2 is YSLEER. CDR3 DNA: TGCGCCAGCAGCCAAGATGGGGCTAGCGGAGTATCCGTCAATGAGCAGTTCTTC. This encodes CASSQDGASGVSVNEQFF.